The 20 T cell receptor beta chains below were found in one sample sequenced in a study of cytomegalovirus exposure and HLA in healthy donors. The PCR was carried out with 60 Vbeta primers and 13 Jbeta primers. The protocol was immunoSEQ multiplex PCR, while the TCRdb copy is restricted to in-frame clones and leaves out a portion. Counted here are about 150,000 clones, roughly 80% occurring once; the ten biggest clones make up around 3.6%. Sequenced material: PBMCs. The source is a middle-aged woman in good health and CMV-seronegative.

This chain joins TRBV25-1 and TRBJ1-5; 9 bases agree with TRBD1. The ends lost 4 bases at V and 1 base at J; junction bases unmatched: 5. The CDR3 totals 16 residues. The germline V gene has CDR1 MGHDK and CDR2 SYGVNS. CDR3 sequence (DNA): TGTGCCAGCAGTGGGAGGACAGGGGTAAGCAATCAGCCCCAGCATTTT. It specifies CASSGRTGVSNQPQHF.

This chain links TRBV6-1 with TRBJ2-3; 10 bases are a match to TRBD1. The CDR3 covers 14 residues. The V gene end was trimmed by 6 bases and the J gene end by 5 bases; junction bases not matched to a gene: 5. Per the germline V gene, CDR1 is MNHNS and CDR2 is SASEGT. The CDR3 loop reads CASSRQGAGDTQYF. CDR3 DNA: TGTGCCAGCAGCCGACAGGGGGCGGGAGATACGCAGTATTTT.

The sample holds a few counts of this clone. CDR3 DNA sequence: TGTGCCAGCAGCTCCGCGGGAGGACTGACGAGTCACAATGAGCAGTTCTTC. This sequence encodes CASSSAGGLTSHNEQFF. The V call is TRBV7-9, the J call TRBJ2-1, with 8 positions matching TRBD2. With V trimmed by 4 bases and J by 5 bases, 13 bases remained unmatched. The germline CDR1 and CDR2 sequences are SEHNR and FQNEAQ (reference sequence). The CDR3 covers 17 residues.

The V gene is TRBV29-1, the J gene TRBJ1-2; TRBD1 agrees at 9 bases. The CDR3 contains 12 residues. With V trimmed by 7 bases and J by 7 bases, 7 bases remained unmatched. Germline CDR1 reads SQVTM; CDR2 reads ANQGSEA. CDR3 amino acids: CSAKKDRGGYTF. DNA of the CDR3: TGCAGCGCGAAAAAGGACAGGGGTGGCTACACCTTC.

The chain carries TRBV6-1 and TRBJ1-4; 7 bases match TRBD1. The V and J ends lost 5 bases and 8 bases, in that order; junction bases with no gene match: 8. The CDR3 consists of 14 residues. Germline V gene data show CDR1 as MNHNS and CDR2 as SASEGT. CDR3 protein: CASSPPGDSEKLFF. In nucleotides, the CDR3 is TGTGCCAGCAGTCCCCCCGGGGACAGCGAAAAACTGTTTTTT.

This chain links TRBV10-1 with TRBJ2-1, with 9 bases matching TRBD2. In germline, CDR1 is WNHNN, CDR2 SYGVQD (reference sequence). V gave up 6 bases and J gave up 8 bases; unmatched junction bases: 14. The CDR3 runs 16 residues. The CDR3 reads CASSPNLAGWGYEQFF. The DNA of the CDR3 is TGCGCCAGCAGCCCGAACCTAGCGGGATGGGGATATGAGCAGTTCTTC.

The rearrangement uses TRBV7-9 and TRBJ2-1; 7 bases agree with TRBD1. CDR3 length: 15 amino acids. V dropped 5 bases and J dropped 4; count of bases not matched to a gene: 8. From germline, CDR1 is SEHNR and CDR2 FQNEAQ (reference sequence). CDR3 residues: CASSPGTVVYNEQFF. In nucleotides, the CDR3 is TGTGCCAGCAGCCCAGGGACAGTTGTTTACAATGAGCAGTTCTTC.

The CDR3, as DNA: TGTGCCAGCAGCTCAGGACAGGGAGGCTATGGCTACACCTTC. Its translation is CASSSGQGGYGYTF. The rearrangement joins TRBV7-2 to TRBJ1-2, with 8 bases fitting TRBD1. The CDR3 runs 14 residues. V lost 4 bases and J lost 4; bases outside the gene matches: 5. Germline V gene lookup returns CDR1 SGHTA and CDR2 FQGNSA.

The chain carries TRBV11-2 and TRBJ2-3, with D possibly being TRBD2 (5 bases). V was cut by 5 bases and J by 4 bases, with 13 bases left in between. The germline gives CDR1 SGHAT, CDR2 FQNNGV. This CDR3 is built from 14 residues. This CDR3 reads CASSEGSWADTQYF. Written as DNA, the CDR3 is TGTGCCAGCAGCGAGGGCTCCTGGGCAGATACGCAGTATTTT.

The rearrangement joins TRBV28 to TRBJ2-7; 7 nucleotides align to TRBD2. The ends lost 8 bases at V and 2 bases at J; junction bases unmatched: 12. The CDR3 spans 15 residues. In germline, CDR1 is MDHEN, CDR2 SYDVKM. The CDR3 bases are TGTGCCAGCTCCCTGGGACTACGCCCGACCTACGAGCAGTACTTC. Its protein product is CASSLGLRPTYEQYF. The full variable domain, with the rest looked up from reference TRBV28 and TRBJ2-7, is DVKVTQSSRYLVKRTGEKVFLECVQDMDHENMFWYRQDPGLGLRLIYFSYDVKMKEKGDIPEGYSVSREKKERFSLILESASTNQTSMYLCASSLGLRPTYEQYFGPGTRLTVT.

V usage is TRBV6-5 and J usage is TRBJ1-4; D unclear. The germline gives CDR1 MNHEY, CDR2 SVGAGI. This CDR3 spans 13 amino acids. V was trimmed by 5 bases and J by 5 bases, leaving 9 bases between them. The CDR3 here is CASSTGSNEKLFF. The CDR3 DNA reads TGTGCCAGCAGTACGGGTTCCAATGAAAAACTGTTTTTT.

The CDR3 spells CASSLFPGEQYF. CDR3 DNA sequence: TGTGCCAGCAGCTTATTTCCGGGCGAGCAGTACTTC. V usage is TRBV7-9 and J usage is TRBJ2-7; D is undetermined. The V gene lost 2 bases and the J gene lost 6 bases, with 8 bases spanning the gap. The length of the CDR3 is 12 residues. Germline CDR1 is SEHNR and CDR2 is FQNEAQ (reference sequence). Drawing the rest from reference TRBV7-9 and TRBJ2-7, the complete variable domain is DTGVSQNPRHKITKRGQNVTFRCDPISEHNRLYWYRQTLGQGPEFLTYFQNEAQLEKSRLLSDRFSAERPKGSFSTLEIQRTEQGDSAMYLCASSLFPGEQYFGPGTRLTVT.

The genes are TRBV2 and TRBJ1-5; no reliable D call. V lost 3 bases and J 7 bases, leaving 10 bases between the germline ends. The CDR3 sequence is 13 residues long. Germline V gives CDR1 SNHLY, CDR2 FYNNEI. CDR3 protein: CASSDISEQPQHF. CDR3 nucleotides: TGTGCCAGCAGTGATATATCGGAGCAGCCCCAGCATTTT.

The gene calls are TRBV5-1 and TRBJ1-2, with 8 bases lining up with TRBD1. Germline CDR1 and CDR2: SGHRS and YFSETQ. This CDR3 comprises 15 residues. Unmatched junction bases numbered 18, after V lost 5 bases and J lost 12 bases. In DNA, the CDR3 is TGCGCCAGCAGACTCACTTGGGACAGGTTATTACCCCACACCTTC. It translates to CASRLTWDRLLPHTF. The variable domain in full, completed from reference TRBV5-1 and TRBJ1-2, reads KAGVTQTPRYLIKTRGQQVTLSCSPISGHRSVSWYQQTPGQGLQFLFEYFSETQRNKGNFPGRFSGRQFSNSRSEMNVSTLELGDSALYLCASRLTWDRLLPHTFGSGTRLTVV.

This sequence joins TRBV4-1 and TRBJ1-6; 7 nucleotides match TRBD1. J was trimmed by 0 bases and V by 4 bases; bases with no gene match: 6. The CDR3 has 17 amino acids. The germline CDR1 and CDR2 sequences are MGHRA and YSYEKL. In DNA, the CDR3 is TGCGCCAGCAGCCGACTGACAGGGAGCTCCTATAATTCACCCCTCCACTTT. Translation gives CASSRLTGSSYNSPLHF.

The rearrangement uses TRBV25-1 and TRBJ1-2; a weak D match, TRBD1 (5 bases). This CDR3 region has 15 residues. Germline V lookup: CDR1 MGHDK, CDR2 SYGVNS. Between the trimmed V and J ends, which lost 5 bases and 5 bases, there was a span of 18 bases. The DNA of the CDR3 is TGTGCCAGCAGTCAAGAGGGGCTCGGAGGGTATGGCTACACCTTC. Amino acids: CASSQEGLGGYGYTF.

The chain is built from TRBV7-9 and TRBJ1-5; D might be TRBD1 (5 bases). The germline V gene has CDR1 SEHNR and CDR2 FQNEAQ (reference sequence). V was clipped by 5 bases and J by 0 bases, with 17 bases between them. CDR3 length: 17 amino acids. In nucleotides, the CDR3 is TGTGCCAGCAGCCCAGCGGGGGGACTCTATAGCAATCAGCCCCAGCATTTT. Residues: CASSPAGGLYSNQPQHF.

This sequence joins TRBV6-6 and TRBJ1-2; 10 nucleotides match TRBD1. The CDR3 loop spans 15 amino acids. After removal of 5 bases from V and 3 bases from J, the junction contained 6 bases not matched to a gene. Germline V CDR1 and CDR2: MNHNY, SVGAGI (reference sequence). The DNA of the CDR3 is TGTGCCAGCAGTCCCCAGACAGGGGGCGACTATGGCTACACCTTC. Its protein product is CASSPQTGGDYGYTF.

The J gene is TRBJ2-3, the V gene TRBV6-5; possibly TRBD1 for D (7 bases). CDR1 is MNHEY and CDR2 is SVGAGI in the germline V gene. The CDR3 is 14 residues long. V gave up 6 bases and J gave up 1 base, with 11 bases separating them. This CDR3 reads CASRRDRGTDTQYF. CDR3 DNA sequence: TGTGCCAGCAGGCGGGACAGAGGCACAGATACGCAGTATTTT.

The gene calls are TRBV5-1 and TRBJ1-2, with TRBD1 matching 8 bases. This CDR3 has 15 amino acids. Germline lookup yields CDR1 SGHRS and CDR2 YFSETQ. The junction had 10 bases not matched to a gene; V was cut back by 7 bases and J by 2 bases. CDR3 region: CASAKDRGSNYGYTF. The CDR3 DNA is TGCGCCAGCGCAAAAGACAGGGGTTCAAACTATGGCTACACCTTC.